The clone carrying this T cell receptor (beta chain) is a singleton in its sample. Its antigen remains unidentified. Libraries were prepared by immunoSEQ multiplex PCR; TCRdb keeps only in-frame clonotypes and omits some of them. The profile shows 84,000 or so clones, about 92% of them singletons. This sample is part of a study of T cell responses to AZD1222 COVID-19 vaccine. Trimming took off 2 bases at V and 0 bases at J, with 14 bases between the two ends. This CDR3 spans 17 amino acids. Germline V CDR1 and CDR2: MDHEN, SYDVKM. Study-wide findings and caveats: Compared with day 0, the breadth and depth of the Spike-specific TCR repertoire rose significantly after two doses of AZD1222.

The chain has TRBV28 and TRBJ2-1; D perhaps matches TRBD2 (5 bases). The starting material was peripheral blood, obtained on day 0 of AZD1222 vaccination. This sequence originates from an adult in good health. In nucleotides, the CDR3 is TGTGCCAGCAGTTTAGTTCAAGCGGAGAGCTCCTACAATGAGCAGTTCTTC. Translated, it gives CASSLVQAESSYNEQFF.